The TCR beta chain under discussion was sequenced for a study of CXCR3-negative and CXCR3-positive naive CD8 T cells (dated by TCRdb to the late 2010s). Regarding the research as a whole: In total, 130 million to 150 million TRB reads were obtained, corresponding to roughly 1.5 +/- 0.3 million reads per library. The diversity and physicochemical repertoire analyses included more than nine donors pooled from two independent experiments. For the TRBV-TRBJ cluster analysis, the naive subsets came from 5 donors, while the memory cells came from 3 donors. General findings and caveats noted by the study authors: Compared with CXCR3-negative naive cells, CXCR3-positive naive cells had TRB CDR3s with higher hydrophobicity (lower Kidera factor 4), lower energy, and higher strength and volume indices. CXCR3 expression partially decreased after cryopreservation, so most assays used freshly isolated PBMCs. TRBV-TRBJ usage was similar between naive CXCR3-negative and CXCR3-positive cells from the same donor, while memory cells showed distinct patterns. Both naive subsets had comparably high repertoire diversity, while memory CD8+ T cells had much lower repertoire diversity. Surface CD5, linked to self-reactivity in mice, was comparable between naive subsets; TCR interaction strength was therefore also inferred from TRB CDR3 physicochemical properties.

CDR1 is given as DFQATT and CDR2 as SNEGSKA, both from the germline V gene (reference sequence). The CDR3 runs 13 amino acids, cysteine and phenylalanine included. No DNA is given. A word on this clonotype: It has no known antigen specificity.

Each CD8+ T cell subset was flow-sorted in triplicate, and 300,000 or so cells per subset were placed directly into RLT lysis buffer. To exclude memory contaminants, naive CD8+ T cells were stringently defined as CD45RO-CCR7+CD27+CD95-. Peripheral blood mononuclear cells were isolated from buffy coats by standard density gradient centrifugation. A FACSAria III was used to flow-sort naive CXCR3-negative and CXCR3-positive CD8+ T cells. An RNeasy Mini Kit was used to extract total RNA from the sorted cells. This sample was sequenced with a NextSeq 550. The Human TCR Profiling Kit (MiLaboratory) was used to prepare UMI-labeled 5' RACE TRB cDNA libraries. The full amount of extracted RNA was used for cDNA synthesis, and the full amount of resulting cDNA was used for PCR amplification. The libraries were made side by side, with each library going through the same number of PCR cycles. Per the original workflow: With a requirement of at least two reads per UMI, MIGEC and MiXCR extracted about 50,000 +/- 10,000 unique UMI-labeled TRB cDNA molecules per library. On average, each library contained about 40,000 +/- 10,000 functional in-frame TRB CDR3 nucleotide clonotypes without stop codons. Diversity metrics, including normalized Shannon-Wiener and Chao1, were computed in VDJtools after downsampling to 5000 UMI-labeled TRB molecules per sample. Clonotype-size-weighted physicochemical properties of the central five CDR3 residues (interaction energy, strength, volume and Kidera factor 4) were computed in VDJtools. Based on TCRdb reprocessing of the reads, there is one entry per CDR3 protein sequence, and DNA is missing. It is TCRdb's table, rather than the study itself, that gives the V and J calls and clone size. The table held for this sample gives tens of thousands of distinct CDR3 sequences. Over 0.4% of the sample goes to the ten largest clones.

This chain joins TRBV20-1 to TRBJ1-1; checking the TCRdb D call of TRBD1 is not possible without DNA. The clonotype was recovered from a human donor in good health. Some clones in this sample may be carry-over from other donors' samples. Sequences were obtained from naive CXCR3+ CD8+ T cells from blood. This specimen's cell subset or site label, interpreted: CD45RO-CCR7+CD27+CD95- naive CD8+ T cells expressing CXCR3 (TNR3+). The CDR3 sequence is CSAPTGAGYLAFF.